Detailed here is one TCR beta chain. Its matching antigen is unknown. The data stem from a study of cytomegalovirus exposure and HLA in healthy donors. The study, taken as a whole, reports: A link between a missense DCLRE1C variant and TCR beta V- and J-gene trimming emerged from a later analysis. According to a later analysis, donors in an Asian-associated ancestry cluster reportedly had fewer N-insertions than the approximately 670-donor mean. A previous analysis found most TCR beta V segments productive roughly 87% or roughly 30% of the time.

Both 60 Vbeta primers and 13 Jbeta primers went into the PCR. Using immunoSEQ multiplex PCR, the repertoire was profiled, and TCRdb retains in-frame clones only, with some absent. The table has around 120,000 clones, approximately 80% seen once. Germline assignment: CDR1 SGHTA and CDR2 FQGNSA. Trimming cost V 4 bases and J 3 bases; bases outside gene matches: 7. The length of the CDR3 is 18 residues. This receptor was obtained from a woman in her forties in good health and CMV-seropositive. The sequencing input was PBMCs. This chain connects TRBV7-2 to TRBJ2-1, with 15 bases matching TRBD2. The CDR3 DNA sequence: TGTGCCAGCAGCTCGGGACTAGCGGGAGGAATGGGCTACAATGAGCAGTTCTTC. Its translation is CASSSGLAGGMGYNEQFF.